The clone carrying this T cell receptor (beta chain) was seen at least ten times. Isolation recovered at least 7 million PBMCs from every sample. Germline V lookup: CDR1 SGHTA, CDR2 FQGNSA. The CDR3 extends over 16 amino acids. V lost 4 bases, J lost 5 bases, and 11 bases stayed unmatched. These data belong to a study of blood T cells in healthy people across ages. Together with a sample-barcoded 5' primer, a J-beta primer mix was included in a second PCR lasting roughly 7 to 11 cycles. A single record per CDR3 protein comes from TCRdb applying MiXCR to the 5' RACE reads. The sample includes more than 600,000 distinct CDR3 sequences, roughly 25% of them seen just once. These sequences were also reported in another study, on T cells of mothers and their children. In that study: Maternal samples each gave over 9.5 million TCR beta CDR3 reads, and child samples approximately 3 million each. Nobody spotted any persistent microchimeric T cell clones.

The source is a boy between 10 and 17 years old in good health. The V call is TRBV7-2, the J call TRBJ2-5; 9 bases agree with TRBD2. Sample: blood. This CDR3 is CASSSLAGEARETQYF. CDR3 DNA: TGTGCCAGCAGCTCGTTAGCGGGAGAGGCTCGGGAGACCCAGTACTTC.